The source of this T cell receptor beta chain is a study of identical twins. TCRdb called the 5' RACE reads again in MiXCR, with one record for every CDR3 protein. Of some 560,000 distinct CDR3 sequences listed, more than 9% are singletons. Looked up from germline, CDR1 is MDHEN and CDR2 is SYDVKM. The CDR3 has 14 amino acids. Trimming took 4 bases from V and 8 from J, leaving 15 bases between them. This clonotype was seen repeatedly, ten times or more. This sample was also put to use in a study of yellow fever vaccine responses in identical twins.

The material sequenced was PBMCs. This clonotype was obtained from a woman under 30 in good health. The J gene is TRBJ2-1, the V gene TRBV28; D not resolved. The CDR3 DNA follows: TGTGCCAGCAGTTGGTCGGCTACCTTTGATGAGCAGTTCTTC. This sequence encodes CASSWSATFDEQFF.